This passage covers 2 T cell receptor beta chains from one sample sequenced in a study of T cells after yellow fever vaccination. TCRdb ran MiXCR on the 5' RACE reads and lists one entry per CDR3 protein. The sample includes about 630,000 distinct CDR3 sequences, around an eighth of them seen just once. The sample in question was PBMCs, obtained on the day of the yellow fever booster vaccination. Source of these receptors: a man aged 25 to 40 who received the YFV17D yellow fever vaccine.

This clonotype was seen a handful of times. The rearrangement links TRBV15 to TRBJ2-3, with TRBD1 as a possible D gene (5 bases). In germline, CDR1 is LNHNV, CDR2 YYDKDF (reference sequence). The CDR3 runs to 14 residues. V was cut by 1 base and J by 4 bases, with 9 bases left in between. DNA for the CDR3: TGTGCCACCAGCAGAGGACAGTGGCCAGATACGCAGTATTTT. Translating gives CATSRGQWPDTQYF.

The sample holds many counts of this clonotype. The rearrangement links TRBV19 to TRBJ2-1; 9 bases map to TRBD2. The CDR3 is made up of 19 amino acids. Unmatched junction bases numbered 19, after V lost 1 base and J lost 9 bases. The germline V gene encodes CDR1 LNHDA and CDR2 SQIVND (reference sequence). In DNA, the CDR3 is TGTGCCAGTAGTATAGTATTTAGGCGGGAGGGCCGAACGAAGGCTGAGCAGTTCTTC. Translation gives CASSIVFRREGRTKAEQFF.